This T cell receptor (beta chain) was found in a study of blood T cell repertoires in COVID-19. Across the study: From T cells, B-cell-depleted T cells, or PBMCs came the material, which was cDNA or gDNA.

Patients from Seattle were sampled longitudinally, starting during active infection. Original analysis: It was from reference gene primer amplification that nucleated cell counts were estimated. Profiling relied on immunoSEQ multiplex PCR, and the TCRdb table lists in-frame clones only, not all of them. V, J and clone size derive from that table, while D and trimming were established from the DNA sequence. The repertoire holds fewer than 350,000 clones, with roughly 90% as singletons. CDR3 size: 14 residues. Germline V gene data show CDR1 as SGHRS and CDR2 as YFSETQ. Trimming pared 4 bases from V and 7 bases from J, leaving 16 bases between.

The sequenced sample consisted of peripheral blood. V is TRBV5-1 and J is TRBJ2-3; D is possibly TRBD2 (6 bases). The origin of this receptor is a man aged 30-40 years with COVID-19, enrolled during active disease. For the CDR3, the DNA is TGCGCCAGCAGCGAAGAGGGAGGCTGGAATACGCAGTATTTT. Translated: CASSEEGGWNTQYF.